The rows below give T cell receptor beta chains drawn from one sample of a study of blood T cell repertoires in COVID-19. Method: immunoSEQ multiplex PCR; TCRdb's copy keeps in-frame clones and lacks some. The table has a few hundred thousand clones, approximately 86% seen once. The sequenced sample consisted of peripheral blood. All receptors come from a human donor with COVID-19, enrolled during active disease. The donor label of this sample is uncertain. The CDR3 runs from the conserved cysteine through the conserved F or W. The order of the fields is D gene, J gene, V gene, CDR3 protein. D genes are given only for firm matches.

d_gene: -
j_gene: TRBJ2-1
v_gene: TRBV4-1
CDR3aa: CASSQGRNNEQFF

d_gene: -
j_gene: TRBJ1-3
v_gene: TRBV7-9
CDR3aa: CASSLHPSRFAEGNTIYF

d_gene: TRBD1
j_gene: TRBJ2-7
v_gene: TRBV5-5
CDR3aa: CASSLAWDRGLYEQYF

d_gene: TRBD1
j_gene: TRBJ1-2
v_gene: TRBV7-2
CDR3aa: CASSLYDRAYGYTF

d_gene: -
j_gene: TRBJ1-1
v_gene: TRBV7-6
CDR3aa: CASRLYNQANTEAFF

d_gene: -
j_gene: TRBJ2-7
v_gene: TRBV6-5
CDR3aa: CASSRQRDSYEQYF

d_gene: TRBD1
j_gene: TRBJ1-2
v_gene: TRBV14
CDR3aa: CASSQVSQGAGYTF

d_gene: -
j_gene: TRBJ2-7
v_gene: TRBV3-1/TRBV3-2
CDR3aa: CASSQELVYEQYF

d_gene: -
j_gene: TRBJ1-1
v_gene: TRBV14
CDR3aa: CASSQEVGRVNTEAFF

d_gene: TRBD2
j_gene: TRBJ2-5
v_gene: TRBV6-5
CDR3aa: CASRGTTQETQYF

d_gene: TRBD1
j_gene: TRBJ2-2
v_gene: TRBV2
CDR3aa: CASTRTGNTGELFF

d_gene: TRBD2
j_gene: TRBJ2-1
v_gene: TRBV5-8
CDR3aa: CASSLLSGRPGEQFF

d_gene: TRBD2
j_gene: TRBJ2-7
v_gene: TRBV7-2
CDR3aa: CASSLGLAAAMREQYF

d_gene: -
j_gene: TRBJ2-7
v_gene: TRBV28
CDR3aa: CASSDSSYEQYF

d_gene: -
j_gene: TRBJ1-5
v_gene: TRBV19
CDR3aa: CASSTRQENQPQHF

d_gene: -
j_gene: TRBJ2-6
v_gene: TRBV5-1
CDR3aa: CASSSNSGANVLTF

d_gene: -
j_gene: TRBJ2-3
v_gene: TRBV7-6
CDR3aa: CASSDTTGPDTQYF

d_gene: TRBD2
j_gene: TRBJ2-1
v_gene: TRBV5-1
CDR3aa: CASSLSGLAGFEQFF

d_gene: TRBD2
j_gene: TRBJ2-7
v_gene: TRBV2
CDR3aa: CASSEASGLGYEQYF

d_gene: -
j_gene: TRBJ1-1
v_gene: TRBV11-2
CDR3aa: CASSFRPQVAFF

d_gene: TRBD2
j_gene: TRBJ2-2
v_gene: TRBV10-3
CDR3aa: CAISGAFLAGGAAGELFF

d_gene: -
j_gene: TRBJ1-1
v_gene: TRBV6-5
CDR3aa: CASSYSPTGVNTEAFF

d_gene: -
j_gene: TRBJ1-5
v_gene: TRBV7-9
CDR3aa: CASSFSTGDQPQHF

d_gene: -
j_gene: TRBJ1-2
v_gene: TRBV19
CDR3aa: CASSIGGSYYGYTF

d_gene: TRBD1
j_gene: TRBJ2-7
v_gene: TRBV29-1
CDR3aa: CSVEIPGQGVYEQYF

d_gene: -
j_gene: TRBJ2-7
v_gene: TRBV7-2
CDR3aa: CASSAGPSGEQYF

d_gene: -
j_gene: TRBJ1-1
v_gene: TRBV28
CDR3aa: CASSFSGRNTEAFF

d_gene: -
j_gene: TRBJ1-2
v_gene: TRBV2
CDR3aa: CASSRRGANYGYTF

d_gene: TRBD1
j_gene: TRBJ1-5
v_gene: TRBV28
CDR3aa: CASSQVTGGQQPQHF

d_gene: TRBD1
j_gene: TRBJ1-5
v_gene: TRBV6-5
CDR3aa: CASTPNRGWNQPQHF

d_gene: TRBD2
j_gene: TRBJ2-7
v_gene: TRBV5-1
CDR3aa: CASSFQGLAGSGQYF

d_gene: TRBD1
j_gene: TRBJ1-5
v_gene: TRBV6-5
CDR3aa: CASTITGDQPQHF

d_gene: TRBD1
j_gene: TRBJ2-7
v_gene: TRBV18
CDR3aa: CASSNDRGINEQYF

d_gene: TRBD1
j_gene: TRBJ2-7
v_gene: TRBV2
CDR3aa: CASSTGVAYEQYF

d_gene: TRBD2
j_gene: TRBJ2-2
v_gene: TRBV7-6
CDR3aa: CASSLVGAGVGGTGELFF

d_gene: TRBD1
j_gene: TRBJ1-2
v_gene: TRBV6-2/TRBV6-3
CDR3aa: CASSYSGTDNGYTF

d_gene: TRBD2
j_gene: TRBJ2-7
v_gene: TRBV5-1
CDR3aa: CASSPTSGSYEQYF

d_gene: -
j_gene: TRBJ2-5
v_gene: TRBV19
CDR3aa: CASSIGLGVETQYF

d_gene: -
j_gene: TRBJ1-6
v_gene: TRBV6-5
CDR3aa: CASSGHTNSPLHF

d_gene: -
j_gene: TRBJ2-7
v_gene: TRBV7-2
CDR3aa: CASSLGPQGHEQYF

d_gene: TRBD1
j_gene: TRBJ2-3
v_gene: TRBV30
CDR3aa: CAWAKTGGSTDTQYF

d_gene: -
j_gene: TRBJ2-2
v_gene: TRBV5-3
CDR3aa: CARSPQGTGELFF

d_gene: TRBD1
j_gene: TRBJ2-1
v_gene: TRBV11-1
CDR3aa: CASSPDRGGQFF

d_gene: -
j_gene: TRBJ1-4
v_gene: TRBV24-1
CDR3aa: CATSDLSVNEKLFF

d_gene: TRBD2
j_gene: TRBJ2-1
v_gene: TRBV19
CDR3aa: CASSTPPGLAGLEAYNEQFF

d_gene: -
j_gene: TRBJ1-1
v_gene: TRBV28
CDR3aa: CASSPRGEMNTEAFF

d_gene: TRBD1
j_gene: TRBJ2-7
v_gene: TRBV19
CDR3aa: CASSSGDRAGEQYF

d_gene: -
j_gene: TRBJ2-5
v_gene: TRBV6-2/TRBV6-3
CDR3aa: CASSYSILVASIQETQYF

d_gene: TRBD1
j_gene: TRBJ1-1
v_gene: TRBV19
CDR3aa: CASSQTPGTGSTEAFF

d_gene: -
j_gene: TRBJ1-1
v_gene: TRBV19
CDR3aa: CASKKREGSGNTEAFF

d_gene: TRBD2
j_gene: TRBJ2-2
v_gene: TRBV9
CDR3aa: CASSVVPSGNTGELFF

d_gene: TRBD1
j_gene: TRBJ1-5
v_gene: TRBV19
CDR3aa: CASSPTGGSSPQHF